The clone carrying this TCR beta chain was counted a few times. Its specificity is unknown. V was cut by 1 base and J by 0 bases, with 13 bases left in between. Germline V gene lookup returns CDR1 SGHRS and CDR2 YFSETQ. CDR3 length equals 16 residues. The sample originates from a study of CD8+ T cells in alopecia areata. General study findings and limits: Scalp sample data also include resident alphabeta T cells from normal skin.

Researchers took lesional scalp punch biopsies and peripheral blood from people who were alopecia areata patients. Once RNA had been extracted, it was reverse transcribed into cDNA to act as the sequencing template. The repertoire was sequenced with immunoSEQ multiplex PCR; TCRdb's copy has only in-frame clones and lacks some. The data contain more than 100,000 clones, about 57% of them singletons. This clonotype was sampled from a human donor with alopecia areata. The J gene is TRBJ1-1, the V gene TRBV5-1; tentatively, D is TRBD1 (5 bases). The material was CD4+ T cells sorted from blood, obtained at week 0. The CDR3 DNA reads as TGCGCCAGCAGCTTGTCGCGGGGGTTCATGAACACTGAAGCTTTCTTT. Translated: CASSLSRGFMNTEAFF.